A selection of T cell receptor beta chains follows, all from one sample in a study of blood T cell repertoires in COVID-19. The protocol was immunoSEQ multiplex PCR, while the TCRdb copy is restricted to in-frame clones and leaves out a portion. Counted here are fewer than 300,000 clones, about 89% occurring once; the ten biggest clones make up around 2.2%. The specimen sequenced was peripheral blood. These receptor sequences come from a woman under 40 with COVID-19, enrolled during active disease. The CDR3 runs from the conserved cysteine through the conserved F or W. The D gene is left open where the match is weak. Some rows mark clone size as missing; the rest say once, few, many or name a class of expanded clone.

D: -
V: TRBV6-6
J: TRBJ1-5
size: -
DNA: TGTGCCAGCAGTTCCCAGGGGAATCAGCCCCAGCATTTT
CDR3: CASSSQGNQPQHF

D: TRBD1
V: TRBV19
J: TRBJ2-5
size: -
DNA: TGTGCCAGTAACGATCAGAACAGGGGGCCGATGGAGACCCAGTACTTC
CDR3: CASNDQNRGPMETQYF

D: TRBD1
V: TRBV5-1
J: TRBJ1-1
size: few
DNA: TGCGCCAGCAGCTTTGGGACAGAGGGTGAAGCTTTCTTT
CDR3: CASSFGTEGEAFF

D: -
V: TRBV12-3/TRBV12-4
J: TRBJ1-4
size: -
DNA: TGTGCCAGCAGTCCGACTTCATTAGGGGAACTGTTTTTT
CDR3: CASSPTSLGELFF

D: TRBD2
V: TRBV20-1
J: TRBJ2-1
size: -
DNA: TGCAGTGCTAGTGTGTCTAGCGGGATATACAATGAGCAGTTCTTC
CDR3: CSASVSSGIYNEQFF

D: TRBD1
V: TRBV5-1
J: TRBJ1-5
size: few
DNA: TGCGCCAGCAGCCCGGGACAGGGAGGCAATCAGCCCCAGCATTTT
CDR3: CASSPGQGGNQPQHF

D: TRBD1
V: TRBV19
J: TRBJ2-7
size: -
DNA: TGTGCCACCCCACGACAGGGGCGCTACGAGCAGTACTTC
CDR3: CATPRQGRYEQYF

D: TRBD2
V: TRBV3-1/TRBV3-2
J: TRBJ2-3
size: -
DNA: TGTGCCAGCAGCCAACCACTAGCGGCTAGCACAGATACGCAGTATTTT
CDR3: CASSQPLAASTDTQYF

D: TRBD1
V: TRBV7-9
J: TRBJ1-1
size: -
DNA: TGTGCCAGCAGCTTTTCCGACAGGGGGGCTTTCTTT
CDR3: CASSFSDRGAFF

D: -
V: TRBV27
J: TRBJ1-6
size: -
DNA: TGTGCCAGCAGCAACGACAGTGGTAATTCACCCCTCCACTTT
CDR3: CASSNDSGNSPLHF

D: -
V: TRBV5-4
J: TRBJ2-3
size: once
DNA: TGTGCCAGCAGCGGGCAGGGGGGTTTGGCAGATACGCAGTATTTT
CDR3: CASSGQGGLADTQYF

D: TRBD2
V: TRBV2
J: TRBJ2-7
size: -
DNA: TGTGCCAGCAGCCCCCTTACTAGCGGGAGCGGAGAGCAGTACTTC
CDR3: CASSPLTSGSGEQYF

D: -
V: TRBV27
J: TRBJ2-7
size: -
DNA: TGTGCCAGCAGTTTATATCGGACTTTCTCCTACGAGCAGTACTTC
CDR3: CASSLYRTFSYEQYF

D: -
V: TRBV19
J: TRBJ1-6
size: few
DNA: TGTGCCAGTAGTAGCTTAGGGGAAGTTTCACCCCTCCACTTT
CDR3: CASSSLGEVSPLHF

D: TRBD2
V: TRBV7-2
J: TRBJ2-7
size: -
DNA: TGTGCCAGCAGCTTAGCAGGACTAGTAGGGGAGCAGTACTTC
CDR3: CASSLAGLVGEQYF

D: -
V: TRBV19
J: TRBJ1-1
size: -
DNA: TGTGCCAGTACCCCTGGGTCAGGGGTCGGCGGGAACACTGAAGCTTTCTTT
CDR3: CASTPGSGVGGNTEAFF